This T cell receptor (beta chain) was identified in a study of technical replicates of blood from a few donors (dated by TCRdb to about 2017). Library prep was done by the immunoSEQ multiplex PCR assay. This immuneACCESS table, as held by TCRdb, lists in-frame sequences with V and J called but not all clones. Of the missing ones, under half trace to an unresolved V gene in checked studies; the others have no known cause. In all, the sample holds about 70,000 clones, and about nine tenths of those were seen once. Roughly 4.3% of the sample lies in the top ten. The V end loses 0 bases and the J end loses 7 bases, and a stretch of 16 bases separates them. The germline V gene encodes CDR1 LNHNV and CDR2 YYDKDF (reference sequence). From cysteine to phenylalanine, the CDR3 is 15 amino acids long. Only CDR3 DNA is held: 45 bases, read in frame from base 1. For this clone: What antigen it recognizes has not been identified. No clone much larger than this one lies a single base away; base qualities are absent.

Material for sequencing was PBMCs. The sequence was collected from a human donor in good health. Some clones in this sample may be carry-over from other donors' samples. This sequence uses TRBV15 and TRBJ2-7; the D gene is perhaps TRBD2, from 7 matching bases. The CDR3 has the sequence CATSRDWGGAREQYF. Read as DNA, the sequence is TGTGCCACCAGCAGAGATTGGGGGGGGGCGAGGGAGCAGTACTTC.